Below, 19 T cell receptor beta chains from the same sample are listed, as sequenced in a study of primary melanoma T cells and metastatic recurrence. The method was immunoSEQ multiplex PCR; TCRdb's version includes in-frame clones alone and lacks a portion of them. Found here are approximately 1,300 clones, 87% of them singletons; the top ten hold 3% to 4%. The sequenced sample was melanoma tumor tissue. Every receptor here comes from a human donor with melanoma.

This chain uses TRBV6-8 with TRBJ2-7; 9 bases align to TRBD1. V was pared by 5 bases and J by 7 bases, with 3 bases of the junction left unmatched. The CDR3 consists of 12 residues. Germline assignment: CDR1 MNHGY and CDR2 SAAAGT. CDR3 bases: TGTGCCAGCAGTAGGACAGGGGCAGAGCAGTACGTC. This encodes CASSRTGAEQYV.

This rearrangement joins TRBV5-1 to TRBJ1-1, with D uncertain. The CDR3 loop spans 14 amino acids. Germline CDR1 SGHRS, CDR2 YFSETQ. V was clipped by 0 bases and J by 1 base, with 7 bases between them. CDR3: CASSLDSWNTEAFF. For the CDR3, the DNA is TGCGCCAGCAGCTTGGACAGCTGGAACACTGAAGCTTTCTTT.

CDR3 sequence (DNA): TGCAGCGTTGATAGCGGAAAGGAAAAACTGTTTTTT. Amino acids: CSVDSGKEKLFF. The rearrangement uses TRBV29-1 and TRBJ1-4; no firm D call. The CDR3 has 12 amino acids. Germline CDR1 SQVTM, CDR2 ANQGSEA. Trimming took off 3 bases at V and 8 bases at J, with 10 bases between the two ends. Filled out from reference TRBV29-1 and TRBJ1-4, the complete variable domain reads SAVISQKPSRDICQRGTSLTIQCQVDSQVTMMFWYRQQPGQSLTLIATANQGSEATYESGFVIDKFPISRPNLTFSTLTVSNMSPEDSSIYLCSVDSGKEKLFFGSGTQLSVL.

This clone was detected a few times. The V call is TRBV7-1, the J call TRBJ2-3; 11 positions agree with TRBD2. TRBV7-1 is identified as an open reading frame with a role that is uncertain. V lost 5 bases, J lost 2 bases, and 3 bases stayed unmatched. The CDR3 covers 15 residues. CDR3 loop: CASSVSGRDTDTQYF. In nucleotides, the CDR3 is TGTGCCAGCAGCGTTAGCGGGAGGGACACAGATACGCAGTATTTT.

This chain joins TRBV19 and TRBJ1-4; the match to TRBD1 covers 7 bases. The junction had 9 bases not matched to a gene; V was cut back by 2 bases and J by 3 bases. The CDR3 is made up of 17 amino acids. Germline V gene lookup returns CDR1 LNHDA and CDR2 SQIVND (reference sequence). DNA for the CDR3: TGTGCCAGTAGTATATTTAAAGGGGGCGCAGCTAATGAAAAACTGTTTTTT. It translates to CASSIFKGGAANEKLFF.

J is TRBJ1-1 and V is TRBV6-8; 9 nucleotides align to TRBD1. Germline assignment: CDR1 MNHGY and CDR2 SAAAGT. After removal of 5 bases from V and 3 bases from J, the junction contained 4 bases not matched to a gene. This CDR3 spans 14 amino acids. CDR3 sequence reads: CASSRDREDTEAFF. The CDR3 nucleotides read TGTGCCAGCAGTCGGGACAGGGAAGACACTGAAGCTTTCTTT.

J is TRBJ2-7 and V is TRBV6-4; TRBD1 agrees at 8 bases. This CDR3 has 14 amino acids. Germline V lookup: CDR1 MRHNA, CDR2 SNTAGT. Trimming at V came to 7 bases and at J to 4 bases, leaving 9 bases not matched to a gene. The CDR3 DNA follows: TGTGCCAGCATTGTTTCGGGACAGGATTACGAGCAGTACTTC. This sequence encodes CASIVSGQDYEQYF.

The chain employs TRBV6-8 and TRBJ2-5; D call uncertain. Trimming cost V 5 bases and J 4 bases, with 14 bases left between them. The length of the CDR3 is 14 residues. Germline V gives CDR1 MNHGY, CDR2 SAAAGT. The CDR3 protein is CASSASTLAETQYF. Written as DNA, the CDR3 is TGTGCCAGCAGTGCCAGCACACTTGCAGAGACCCAGTACTTC.

This chain joins TRBV19 and TRBJ2-1; D ambiguous. The V end was cut by 5 bases, the J end by 9 bases, with 8 bases between. The CDR3 loop spans 11 amino acids. CDR1 is LNHDA, CDR2 SQIVND, per germline (reference sequence). This chain's CDR3 is CASSHRLEQFF. CDR3 in DNA: TGTGCCAGTAGTCATCGCCTTGAGCAGTTCTTC.

This sequence joins TRBV18 and TRBJ1-3; no clear D gene. This CDR3 comprises 14 residues. The ends were cut back, 4 bases at V and 1 base at J, with 8 bases in the middle. Germline V gene sequence: CDR1 KGHSH, CDR2 LQKENI. The CDR3 protein is CASSQAVSGNTIYF. The CDR3 nucleotides are TGTGCCAGCTCACAGGCCGTTTCTGGAAACACCATATATTTT.

The V call is TRBV5-1, the J call TRBJ2-6; D unclear. The ends were cut back, 3 bases at V and 0 bases at J, with 4 bases in the middle. Germline V gene sequence: CDR1 SGHRS, CDR2 YFSETQ. The CDR3 is made up of 14 amino acids. The CDR3 region is CASSSSSGANVLTF. The CDR3 bases are TGCGCCAGCAGCTCCAGCTCTGGGGCCAACGTCCTGACTTTC.

The V gene is TRBV28, the J gene TRBJ1-5, with D unresolved. In germline, CDR1 is MDHEN, CDR2 SYDVKM. Trimming removed 10 bases from V and 0 bases from J, with 13 bases in between. The CDR3 loop spans 14 amino acids. CDR3 DNA: TGTGCCACCAGAAAACAGTATAGCAATCAGCCCCAGCATTTT. Its translation is CATRKQYSNQPQHF.

This clone has only one observation. The rearrangement uses TRBV6-8 and TRBJ2-3; D is unresolved. The CDR3 runs 13 residues. CDR1 is MNHGY, CDR2 SAAAGT, per germline. V lost 0 bases, J lost 7 bases, and 8 bases lay in between. The CDR3 loop is CASSYSIANTQYF. CDR3 coding DNA: TGTGCCAGCAGTTACTCGATCGCCAATACGCAGTATTTT.

The chain is built from TRBV6-8 and TRBJ2-7, with TRBD2 identical over 9 bases. V was pared by 8 bases and J by 5 bases, with 7 bases of the junction left unmatched. The CDR3 runs to 13 residues. The V gene's germline CDR1 is MNHGY and CDR2 SAAAGT. The DNA of the CDR3 is TGTGCCAGCCAAACTAGCGGGTCCCACGAGCAGTACTTC. It encodes CASQTSGSHEQYF.

CDR3 amino acids: CASSLFQTSGPNEQFF. The CDR3 coding sequence is TGTGCCAGCAGCTTATTTCAGACTAGCGGGCCCAATGAGCAGTTCTTC. The chain is built from TRBV7-6 and TRBJ2-1; TRBD2 aligns across 10 bases. Germline lookup yields CDR1 SGHVS and CDR2 FNYEAQ. The CDR3 contains 16 residues. Germline trimming cut 2 bases from V and 6 bases from J; bases unmatched to any gene: 7.

The V call is TRBV6-8, the J call TRBJ1-5, with 8 bases that match TRBD1. The CDR3 contains 15 residues. V shed 8 bases, J shed 6 bases, and the junction held 12 bases outside the gene matches. The V gene's germline CDR1 is MNHGY and CDR2 SAAAGT. The DNA for the CDR3 is TGTGCCAGCGGGTCTCCCGGACAGGGTAGTCAGCCCCAGCATTTT. Its protein is CASGSPGQGSQPQHF.

The rearrangement joins TRBV15 to TRBJ2-3; D is possibly TRBD2 (6 bases). V lost 2 bases, J lost 2 bases, and 11 bases lay in between. Germline CDR1 LNHNV, CDR2 YYDKDF (reference sequence). This CDR3 contains 15 residues. CDR3 protein: CATSRLPGATDTQYF. DNA of the CDR3: TGTGCCACCAGCAGACTCCCGGGAGCCACAGATACGCAGTATTTT. Looking up the rest from reference TRBV15 and TRBJ2-3 gives the full variable domain: DAMVIQNPRYQVTQFGKPVTLSCSQTLNHNVMYWYQQKSSQAPKLLFHYYDKDFNNEADTPDNFQSRRPNTSFCFLDIRSPGLGDTAMYLCATSRLPGATDTQYFGPGTRLTVL.

The chain employs TRBV2 and TRBJ2-4, with D perhaps TRBD2 (5 bases). The V gene lost 4 bases and the J gene lost 5 bases, with 12 bases spanning the gap. The germline V gene has CDR1 SNHLY and CDR2 FYNNEI. This CDR3 contains 14 residues. The CDR3 sequence: CASSGRDGENIQYF. In nucleotides, the CDR3 is TGTGCCAGCAGTGGCCGCGACGGGGAAAACATTCAGTACTTC.

V is TRBV11-3 and J is TRBJ1-1; TRBD1 matches at 9 bases. Trimming removed 5 bases from V and 5 bases from J; junction bases left unmatched: 6. Germline values: CDR1 SGHNT, CDR2 YENEEA. The CDR3 is made up of 14 amino acids. In DNA, the CDR3 is TGTGCCAGCAGCCCCGGGACAGGGAATACTGAAGCTTTCTTT. It is translated as CASSPGTGNTEAFF.